One and the same sample provided the 29 T cell receptor beta chains below, sequenced in a study of control samples from healthy donors and cancer patients. The assay was immunoSEQ multiplex PCR, and TCRdb's table has in-frame clones only and misses some. The data hold roughly 180,000 clones, with roughly 95% observed a single time. The sample was blood. These receptors all come from a woman aged 60 to 75 in good health.

This chain uses TRBV19 with TRBJ1-1; possible D gene TRBD1, 5 bases. The CDR3 sequence is 14 residues long. V lost 3 bases and J lost 3, with 11 bases in between. The germline CDR1 and CDR2 sequences are LNHDA and SQIVND (reference sequence). CDR3 DNA sequence: TGTGCCAGTAGTATGACGGGGGAGGACACTGAAGCTTTCTTT. Its protein is CASSMTGEDTEAFF.

This chain joins TRBV9 and TRBJ2-2, with D unresolved. V dropped 0 bases and J dropped 4 bases, with 13 bases sitting between them. The germline V gene encodes CDR1 SGDLS and CDR2 YYNGEE. The length of the CDR3 is 16 residues. The CDR3 reads CASSVDPNRGTGELFF. DNA of the CDR3: TGTGCCAGCAGCGTAGATCCCAACCGAGGCACCGGGGAGCTGTTTTTT.

The V gene is TRBV15, the J gene TRBJ1-5; unclear D gene. Germline V gene sequence: CDR1 LNHNV, CDR2 YYDKDF (reference sequence). The ends were cut back, 2 bases at V and 14 bases at J, with 13 bases in the middle. This CDR3 region has 12 residues. The CDR3 bases are TGTGCCACCAGCAGAATGGGTGGCCGAGAGCATTTT. Amino acids: CATSRMGGREHF.

There are a few counts of this clone. The chain employs TRBV10-1 and TRBJ2-7, with 8 bases lining up with TRBD2. This CDR3 is 14 amino acids long. The germline CDR1 and CDR2 sequences are WNHNN and SYGVQD (reference sequence). The J segment lost 5 bases and the V segment lost 3 bases, leaving 6 bases of the junction unmatched. CDR3 amino acids: CASSDPGGPDEQYF. CDR3 DNA sequence: TGCGCCAGCAGTGATCCGGGGGGGCCCGACGAGCAGTACTTC.

The chain carries TRBV11-2 and TRBJ2-1, with D possibly matching TRBD2 (6 bases). Germline V gives CDR1 SGHAT, CDR2 FQNNGV. The CDR3 has 15 amino acids. The germline V and J ends were trimmed by 5 bases and 4 bases, with 15 bases remaining between them. As DNA, the CDR3 is TGTGCCAGCAGCCCAGCGGGTTATCAATACAATGAGCAGTTCTTC. Translation gives CASSPAGYQYNEQFF.

The chain carries TRBV7-2 and TRBJ1-1; TRBD1 matches at 9 bases. This CDR3 region has 17 residues. Looked up from germline, CDR1 is SGHTA and CDR2 is FQGNSA. The V segment lost 4 bases and the J segment 4 bases; nucleotides outside the gene matches: 13. CDR3 amino acids: CASSSGTGSYGVTEAFF. Here the CDR3 DNA reads TGTGCCAGCAGCTCCGGGACAGGGAGTTATGGGGTCACTGAAGCTTTCTTT.

This clone was detected only once. V and J are TRBV7-8 and TRBJ2-1; 11 bases align to TRBD2. Germline loops: CDR1 SGHVS, CDR2 FQNEAQ. After removal of 5 bases from V and 7 bases from J, the junction contained 10 bases not matched to a gene. The CDR3 runs 16 residues. The CDR3: CASSPISGGANNEQFF. CDR3 sequence (DNA): TGTGCCAGCAGCCCAATTAGCGGGGGGGCCAATAATGAGCAGTTCTTC. Variable domain in full (rest from reference TRBV7-8 and TRBJ2-1): GAGVSQSPRYKVAKRGQDVALRCDPISGHVSLFWYQQALGQGPEFLTYFQNEAQLDKSGLPSDRFFAERPEGSVSTLKIQRTQQEDSAVYLCASSPISGGANNEQFFGPGTRLTVL.

CDR3 DNA: TGTGCCAGCAGGGACAGGGGGCAAGTGGTTGGCAATCAGCCCCAGCATTTT. It translates to CASRDRGQVVGNQPQHF. This rearrangement joins TRBV19 to TRBJ1-5; 12 nucleotides match TRBD1. From germline, CDR1 is LNHDA and CDR2 SQIVND (reference sequence). There are 17 residues in the CDR3. V trimming: 9 bases; J trimming: 2 bases; junction bases outside the gene matches: 11.

CDR3 in DNA: TGTGCCACCAGCAGAGATTTGGGACAACTAAAGCAGTACTTC. The encoded protein is CATSRDLGQLKQYF. The rearrangement joins TRBV15 to TRBJ2-7; tentatively, D is TRBD1 (6 bases). Trimming cost V 0 bases and J 8 bases, with 14 bases left between them. Per germline, CDR1 LNHNV and CDR2 YYDKDF (reference sequence). The CDR3 is 14 amino acids.

This sequence joins TRBV6-5 and TRBJ1-6; no definite D call. CDR1 and CDR2 from the germline V gene are MNHEY and SVGAGI. The CDR3 is 15 amino acids. V was clipped by 6 bases and J by 10 bases, with 19 bases between them. The DNA of the CDR3 is TGTGCCAGCAGCGCCCTGGGGAGAGCCCGGTCACCCCTCCACTTT. Residues: CASSALGRARSPLHF.

On this clone: Other DNA sequences in this specimen translate into the identical CDR3. This chain connects TRBV6-5 to TRBJ1-1, with 7 bases lining up with TRBD1. The junction had 11 bases not matched to a gene; V was cut back by 2 bases and J by 5 bases. CDR3 length: 16 residues. CDR1 is MNHEY, CDR2 SVGAGI, per germline. The CDR3 loop reads CASSYVAGGRSTEAFF. In DNA, the CDR3 is TGTGCCAGCAGTTACGTGGCAGGGGGTCGGAGTACTGAAGCTTTCTTT.

This clone has just one count. The CDR3 nucleotides are TGTGCCAGCTCACTAGGCCAGGAAGGTGAGCAGTACTTC. This translates into CASSLGQEGEQYF. This sequence joins TRBV18 and TRBJ2-7; D unresolved. The CDR3 is 13 residues long. Looked up from germline, CDR1 is KGHSH and CDR2 is LQKENI. V was shortened by 4 bases and J by 7 bases, with 14 bases between the two germline ends.

This clone was recorded once. The chain couples TRBV6-5 to TRBJ1-2; no clear D. CDR1 is MNHEY and CDR2 is SVGAGI in the germline V gene. V lost 0 bases to trimming and J lost 8 bases, with 19 bases between them. This CDR3 has 16 amino acids. The CDR3 is CASSYSYLTTPRGYTF. CDR3 coding DNA: TGTGCCAGCAGTTACTCCTACTTGACCACTCCGCGAGGCTACACCTTC.

In DNA, the CDR3 is TGTGCCTGGAACTCCCCGGGGGAGACCACAGATACGCAGTATTTT. The encoded protein is CAWNSPGETTDTQYF. The chain recombines TRBV30 with TRBJ2-3, with a possible D match to TRBD2 (6 bases). This CDR3 is built from 15 residues. Germline V lookup: CDR1 GTSNPN, CDR2 SVGIG (reference sequence). V lost 4 bases, J lost 2 bases, and 16 bases lay in between.

V and J are TRBV19 and TRBJ2-3; unclear D gene. CDR3 size: 13 residues. The V and J ends lost 6 bases and 3 bases respectively, with 10 bases between them. Germline assignment: CDR1 LNHDA and CDR2 SQIVND (reference sequence). As DNA, the CDR3 is TGTGCCAGTAGGGGCGACGCGACAGATACGCAGTATTTT. The encoded protein is CASRGDATDTQYF.

The V call is TRBV6-1, the J call TRBJ2-2; 9 bases are a match to TRBD1. This CDR3 is built from 16 residues. Germline CDR1 and CDR2: MNHNS and SASEGT. V lost 4 bases to trimming and J lost 7 bases; unmatched junction nucleotides: 10. The CDR3 coding sequence is TGTGCCAGCAGTGGCCTAGACAGGGGGTTCTTCGGGGAGCTGTTTTTT. It encodes CASSGLDRGFFGELFF.

J is TRBJ2-7 and V is TRBV12-3 or TRBV12-4; D is unclear. This CDR3 contains 13 residues. With 5 bases removed from V and 6 bases from J, the gap between germline ends came to 14 bases. CDR3 nucleotide sequence: TGTGCCAGCAGTCCCCAGCCCGCGACCGAGCAGTACTTC. Encoded protein: CASSPQPATEQYF.

J is TRBJ2-7 and V is TRBV10-3; D could derive from TRBD1 or TRBD2 (6 bases each). The CDR3 runs 13 residues. Germline V gene sequence: CDR1 ENHRY, CDR2 SYGVKD. V was clipped by 8 bases and J by 0 bases, with 11 bases between them. In nucleotides, the CDR3 is TGTGCCATCCATGGGGGGCCCTCCTACGAGCAGTACTTC. Translation gives CAIHGGPSYEQYF.

The genes are TRBV5-1 and TRBJ1-1; weak D call: TRBD1 (5 bases). The CDR3 extends over 14 amino acids. Deletions cut 0 bases from V and 3 bases from J, with 9 bases between. Germline values: CDR1 SGHRS, CDR2 YFSETQ. The CDR3 spells CASSLGGSDTEAFF. The CDR3 DNA reads TGCGCCAGCAGCTTGGGGGGGTCGGACACTGAAGCTTTCTTT.

The chain is built from TRBV21-1 and TRBJ1-2; TRBD1, the table's D call, lacks a check against the DNA. TRBV21-1 is deemed a pseudogene. CDR3 length: 14 residues. Here the CDR3 DNA reads TGTGCCAGCAGCAAGAGACAGGGGGCGCGAGGCTACACCTTC. Protein sequence: CASSKRQGARGYTF.

The chain uses TRBV18 and TRBJ1-1; D might be TRBD1 (6 bases). CDR3 size: 15 residues. V dropped 2 bases and J dropped 6 bases, with 16 bases sitting between them. CDR1 is KGHSH, CDR2 LQKENI, per germline. CDR3 sequence reads: CASSPTEGVFAEAFF. The CDR3 nucleotides read TGTGCCAGCTCACCAACGGAGGGGGTCTTTGCTGAAGCTTTCTTT.

This chain connects TRBV2 to TRBJ1-6, with TRBD1 matching over 7 bases. The CDR3 runs 14 residues. CDR1 and CDR2 (germline): SNHLY, FYNNEI. Losses at the gene ends were 6 bases for V and 6 bases for J; bases not matched to a gene: 5. CDR3 region: CASRGDSPNSPLHF. As DNA, the CDR3 is TGTGCCAGCAGGGGGGACAGCCCTAATTCACCCCTCCACTTT.

The rearrangement links TRBV19 to TRBJ2-1; no reliable D call. V was pared by 5 bases and J by 9 bases, with 11 bases between. Germline lookup yields CDR1 LNHDA and CDR2 SQIVND (reference sequence). This CDR3 comprises 12 residues. CDR3 DNA: TGTGCCAGTAGTCCCCGAATCGGTGAGCAGTTCTTC. Translating it yields CASSPRIGEQFF.

The chain joins TRBV12-5 to TRBJ2-1, with TRBD2 matching over 7 bases. Germline-derived CDR1 and CDR2 are LGHNT and FRNRAP. The CDR3 has 16 residues. V trimming: 4 bases; J trimming: 3 bases; junction bases outside the gene matches: 9. Written as DNA, the CDR3 is TGTGCTAGTGGTTCGGGGGAGGGTTTACACTACAATGAGCAGTTCTTC. This sequence encodes CASGSGEGLHYNEQFF.

The chain joins TRBV7-2 to TRBJ2-1, with 7 bases that match TRBD2. The germline V gene encodes CDR1 SGHTA and CDR2 FQGNSA. V gave up 0 bases and J gave up 7 bases; unmatched junction bases: 3. This CDR3 comprises 14 residues. The CDR3 is CASSLAGGWNEQFF. The CDR3 bases are TGTGCCAGCAGCTTAGCGGGGGGGTGGAATGAGCAGTTCTTC. Full variable domain (missing parts from reference TRBV7-2 and TRBJ2-1): GAGVSQSPSNKVTEKGKDVELRCDPISGHTALYWYRQSLGQGLEFLIYFQGNSAPDKSGLPSDRFSAERTGGSVSTLTIQRTQQEDSAVYLCASSLAGGWNEQFFGPGTRLTVL.

This clone has just one count. This rearrangement joins TRBV10-2 to TRBJ1-2; D not certain. The CDR3 consists of 13 residues. The V gene lost 6 bases and the J gene lost 4 bases, with 12 bases spanning the gap. CDR1 and CDR2 (germline): WSHSY, SAAADI. CDR3 loop: CASSDTDLYGYTF. The CDR3 DNA sequence: TGCGCCAGCAGCGATACAGATCTCTATGGCTACACCTTC.

The chain joins TRBV5-4 to TRBJ1-4, with D uncertain. Trimming removed 1 base from V and 6 bases from J, with 7 bases in between. CDR3 length: 13 amino acids. The germline gives CDR1 SGHNT, CDR2 YYREEE (reference sequence). The CDR3 DNA follows: TGTGCCAGCAGCTTGTATTCGGATGAAAAACTGTTTTTT. This translates into CASSLYSDEKLFF.

The gene calls are TRBV5-6 and TRBJ1-4, with TRBD1 matching over 9 bases. After removal of 4 bases from V and 8 bases from J, the junction contained 12 bases not matched to a gene. Germline CDR1 SGHDT, CDR2 YYEEEE. The CDR3 contains 16 residues. DNA of the CDR3: TGTGCCAGCAGCCCCGGGACAGGGCAAAGAAGCGAAAAACTGTTTTTT. This sequence encodes CASSPGTGQRSEKLFF.

The J gene is TRBJ1-2, the V gene TRBV19; the match to TRBD1 covers 7 bases. The CDR3 is made up of 13 amino acids. V shed 7 bases and J 4 bases; nucleotides not matched to a gene: 6. From germline, CDR1 is LNHDA and CDR2 SQIVND (reference sequence). DNA for the CDR3: TGTGCCAGTACTCGGACAGGCGGCTATGGCTACACCTTC. Translating it yields CASTRTGGYGYTF.